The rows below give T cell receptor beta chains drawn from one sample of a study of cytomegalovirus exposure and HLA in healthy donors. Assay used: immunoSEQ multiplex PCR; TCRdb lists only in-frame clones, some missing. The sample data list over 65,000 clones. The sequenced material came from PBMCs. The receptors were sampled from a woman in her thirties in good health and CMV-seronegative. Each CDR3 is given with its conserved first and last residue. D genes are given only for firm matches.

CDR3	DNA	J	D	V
CASSLGGSTDTQYF	TGTGCCAGTAGTTTGGGGGGTAGCACAGATACGCAGTATTTT	TRBJ2-3	NA	TRBV19
CASSSDTGELFF	TGTGCCAGCTCATCGGACACCGGGGAGCTGTTTTTT	TRBJ2-2	NA	TRBV7-9
CASSQAQGGTEAFF	TGCGCCAGCAGCCAGGCACAGGGGGGGACTGAAGCTTTCTTT	TRBJ1-1	TRBD1	TRBV5-1
CASSLVESYNEQFF	TGCGCCAGCAGCTTGGTAGAGTCCTACAATGAGCAGTTCTTC	TRBJ2-1	NA	TRBV5-1
CSVQGYLLGNEQFF	TGCAGCGTTCAAGGTTATCTACTCGGCAATGAGCAGTTCTTC	TRBJ2-1	NA	TRBV29-1
CASSLGTEAEAFF	TGTGCCAGCAGCTTGGGGACAGAGGCTGAAGCTTTCTTT	TRBJ1-1	NA	TRBV5-4
CASTGNGNTIYF	TGTGCCAGTACAGGGAATGGAAACACCATATATTTT	TRBJ1-3	NA	TRBV19
CASSQVAGAPYNEQFF	TGTGCCAGCAGCCAAGTGGCGGGGGCCCCCTACAATGAGCAGTTCTTC	TRBJ2-1	NA	TRBV4-2
CASSQTPGPGDGYTF	TGCGCCAGCAGCCAAACACCGGGACCGGGGGATGGCTACACCTTC	TRBJ1-2	NA	TRBV4-1
CASSYFGQGLDYGYTF	TGTGCCAGCAGTTACTTTGGACAGGGGCTTGACTATGGCTACACCTTC	TRBJ1-2	TRBD1	TRBV6-6
CASSGQAITEAFF	TGTGCCAGCAGCGGACAGGCGATTACTGAAGCTTTCTTT	TRBJ1-1	TRBD1	TRBV6-1
CASTRGAGELFF	TGTGCCAGCACAAGAGGAGCCGGGGAGCTGTTTTTT	TRBJ2-2	NA	TRBV13
CAWSPRGGDTEAFF	TGTGCCTGGAGTCCCAGGGGAGGGGACACTGAAGCTTTCTTT	TRBJ1-1	NA	TRBV30
CASSQANRGPGNTIYF	TGTGCCAGCAGCCAAGCGAACAGGGGGCCAGGAAACACCATATATTTT	TRBJ1-3	TRBD1	TRBV4-2
CASSFDRVPHGYTF	TGTGCCAGCAGCTTCGACAGGGTGCCCCATGGCTACACCTTC	TRBJ1-2	TRBD1	TRBV5-4
CSVAGEAEAFF	TGCAGCGTTGCGGGGGAGGCTGAAGCTTTCTTT	TRBJ1-1	NA	TRBV29-1
CASSYSMTGENTEAFF	TGTGCCAGCAGTTACTCAATGACAGGGGAGAACACTGAAGCTTTCTTT	TRBJ1-1	TRBD1	TRBV6-5
CATSNRGSGANVLTF	TGTGCCACCAGCAACAGGGGGTCAGGGGCCAACGTCCTGACTTTC	TRBJ2-6	TRBD1	TRBV15
CASSLGQGANYGYTF	TGTGCCAGCAGCTTGGGACAGGGGGCTAACTATGGCTACACCTTC	TRBJ1-2	TRBD1	TRBV5-4
CASSLGSDVEQYF	TGTGCCAGCAGTTTGGGCTCCGATGTCGAGCAGTACTTC	TRBJ2-7	NA	TRBV28
CASSISAGDYYEQYF	TGTGCCAGTAGTATCTCGGCAGGGGATTACTACGAGCAGTACTTC	TRBJ2-7	NA	TRBV19
CASSALAGGNQETQYF	TGTGCCAGCAGCGCCCTAGCGGGGGGAAACCAAGAGACCCAGTACTTC	TRBJ2-5	TRBD2	TRBV5-4
CAISEKGLAGVNEQFF	TGTGCCATCAGTGAGAAAGGACTAGCGGGAGTGAATGAGCAGTTCTTC	TRBJ2-1	TRBD2	TRBV10-3
CAWSVTGTSYNEQFF	TGTGCCTGGAGTGTGACGGGGACTTCCTACAATGAGCAGTTCTTC	TRBJ2-1	NA	TRBV30
CASSEASGGFGSPLHF	TGTGCCAGCAGTGAAGCGTCAGGGGGCTTTGGCTCACCCCTCCACTTT	TRBJ1-6	TRBD1	TRBV6-1
CASGDRGLDGYTF	TGCGCCAGCGGCGATCGAGGGCTGGATGGCTACACCTTC	TRBJ1-2	NA	TRBV5-1
CASSEGSAGGPAGELFF	TGTGCCAGCAGTGAAGGATCAGCGGGAGGGCCGGCCGGGGAGCTGTTTTTT	TRBJ2-2	TRBD2	TRBV2
CAWSAGGASRGYEQYF	TGTGCCTGGAGTGCCGGAGGGGCTAGTCGCGGCTACGAGCAGTACTTC	TRBJ2-7	NA	TRBV30
CASSQGAGNTEAFF	TGTGCCAGCTCCCAGGGTGCAGGGAACACTGAAGCTTTCTTT	TRBJ1-1	NA	TRBV27
CAWTLAAVSGTEAFF	TGTGCCTGGACCCTTGCGGCGGTGTCGGGGACTGAAGCTTTCTTT	TRBJ1-1	NA	TRBV30
CASSIRHRVTEAFF	TGTGCCAGTAGTATTCGTCACAGGGTGACTGAAGCTTTCTTT	TRBJ1-1	NA	TRBV19
CASSLTGSSYNEQFF	TGTGCCAGCAGCTTGACAGGAAGCTCCTACAATGAGCAGTTCTTC	TRBJ2-1	NA	TRBV5-8